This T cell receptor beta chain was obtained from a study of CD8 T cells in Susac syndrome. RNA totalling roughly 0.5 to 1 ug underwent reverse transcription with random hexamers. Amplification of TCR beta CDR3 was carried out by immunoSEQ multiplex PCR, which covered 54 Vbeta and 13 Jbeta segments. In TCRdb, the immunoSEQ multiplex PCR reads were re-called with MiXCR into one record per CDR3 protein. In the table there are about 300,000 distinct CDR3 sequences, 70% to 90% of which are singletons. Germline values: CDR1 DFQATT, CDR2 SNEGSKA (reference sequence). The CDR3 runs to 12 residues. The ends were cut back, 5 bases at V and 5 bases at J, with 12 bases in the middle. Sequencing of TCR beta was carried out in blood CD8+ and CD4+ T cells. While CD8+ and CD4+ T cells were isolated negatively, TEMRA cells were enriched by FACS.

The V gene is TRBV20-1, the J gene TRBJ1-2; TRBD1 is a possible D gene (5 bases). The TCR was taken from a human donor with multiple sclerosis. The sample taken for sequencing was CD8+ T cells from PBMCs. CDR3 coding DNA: TGCAGTGCTTTCAGCCGACAGTATGGCTACACCTTC. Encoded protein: CSAFSRQYGYTF.